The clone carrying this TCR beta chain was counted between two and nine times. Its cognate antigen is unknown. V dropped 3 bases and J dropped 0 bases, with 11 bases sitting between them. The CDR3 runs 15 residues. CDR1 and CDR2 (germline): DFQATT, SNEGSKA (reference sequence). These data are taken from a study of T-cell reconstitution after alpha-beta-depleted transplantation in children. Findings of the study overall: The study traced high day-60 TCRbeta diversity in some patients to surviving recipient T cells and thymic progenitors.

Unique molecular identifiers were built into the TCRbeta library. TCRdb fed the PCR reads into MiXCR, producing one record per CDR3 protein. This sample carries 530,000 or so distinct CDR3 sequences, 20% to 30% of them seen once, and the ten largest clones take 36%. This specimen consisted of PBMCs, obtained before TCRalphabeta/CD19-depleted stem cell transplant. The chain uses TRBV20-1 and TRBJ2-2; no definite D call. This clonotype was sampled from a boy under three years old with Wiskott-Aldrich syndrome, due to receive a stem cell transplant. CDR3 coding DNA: TGCAGTGCTAGTAGTGAGGCCCCGAACACCGGGGAGCTGTTTTTT. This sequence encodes CSASSEAPNTGELFF.